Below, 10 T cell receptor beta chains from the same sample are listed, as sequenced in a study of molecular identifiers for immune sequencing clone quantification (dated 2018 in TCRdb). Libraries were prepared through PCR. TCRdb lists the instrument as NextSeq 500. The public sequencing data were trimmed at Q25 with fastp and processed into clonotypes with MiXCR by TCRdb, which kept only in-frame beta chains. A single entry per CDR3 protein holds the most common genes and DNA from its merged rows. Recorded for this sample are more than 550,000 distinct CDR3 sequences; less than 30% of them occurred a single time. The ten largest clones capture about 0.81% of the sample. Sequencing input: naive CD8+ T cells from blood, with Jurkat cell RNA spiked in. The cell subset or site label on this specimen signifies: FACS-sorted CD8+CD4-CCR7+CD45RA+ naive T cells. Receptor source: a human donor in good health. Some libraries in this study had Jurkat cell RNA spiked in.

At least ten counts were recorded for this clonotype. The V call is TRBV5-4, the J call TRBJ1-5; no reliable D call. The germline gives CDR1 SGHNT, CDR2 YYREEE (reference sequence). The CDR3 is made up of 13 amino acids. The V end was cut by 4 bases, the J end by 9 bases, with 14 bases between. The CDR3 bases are TGTGCCAGCAGCCCGGGCGGATTGGGGCCCCAGCATTTT. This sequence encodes CASSPGGLGPQHF.

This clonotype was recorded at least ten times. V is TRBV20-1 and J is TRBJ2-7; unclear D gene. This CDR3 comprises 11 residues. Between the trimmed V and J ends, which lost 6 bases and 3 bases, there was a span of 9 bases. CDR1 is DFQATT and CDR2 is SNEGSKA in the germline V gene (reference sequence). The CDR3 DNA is TGCAGTGCGAGTGACGGCTACGAGCAGTACTTC. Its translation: CSASDGYEQYF.

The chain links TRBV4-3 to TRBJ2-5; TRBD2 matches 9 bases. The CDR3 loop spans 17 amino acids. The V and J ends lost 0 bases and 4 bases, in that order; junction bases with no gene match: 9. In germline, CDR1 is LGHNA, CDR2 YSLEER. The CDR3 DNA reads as TGCGCCAGCAGCCAAGACCTAGCGGGGAACTGGGGAGAGACCCAGTACTTC. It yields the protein CASSQDLAGNWGETQYF.

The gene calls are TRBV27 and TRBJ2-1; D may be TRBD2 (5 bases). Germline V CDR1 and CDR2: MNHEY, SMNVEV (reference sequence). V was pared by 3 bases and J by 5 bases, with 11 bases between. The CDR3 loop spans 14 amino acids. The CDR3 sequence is CASSFQADHNEQFF. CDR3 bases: TGTGCCAGCAGTTTCCAAGCGGATCACAATGAGCAGTTCTTC.

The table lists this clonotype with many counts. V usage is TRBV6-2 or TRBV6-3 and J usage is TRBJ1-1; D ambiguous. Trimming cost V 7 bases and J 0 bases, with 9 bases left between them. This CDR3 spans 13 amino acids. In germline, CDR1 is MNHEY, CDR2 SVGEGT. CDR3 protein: CASTDDLNTEAFF. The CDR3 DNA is TGTGCCAGCACAGACGATTTGAACACTGAAGCTTTCTTT.

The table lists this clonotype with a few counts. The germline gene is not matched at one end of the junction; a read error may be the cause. CDR3 sequence (DNA): TGTGCCAGCAGCTTACGAGGCGGGGCCACAGCTACGCAGTATTTT. Protein product: CASSLRGGATATQYF. The chain recombines TRBV7-9 with TRBJ2-3; possible D gene TRBD2, 6 bases. The CDR3 extends over 15 amino acids. Looked up from germline, CDR1 is SEHNR and CDR2 is FQNEAQ (reference sequence).

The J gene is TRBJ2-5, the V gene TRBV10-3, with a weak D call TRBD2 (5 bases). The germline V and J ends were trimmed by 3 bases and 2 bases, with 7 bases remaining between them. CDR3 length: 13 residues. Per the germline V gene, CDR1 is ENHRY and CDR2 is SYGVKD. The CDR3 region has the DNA TGTGCCATCAGTGAAACGGGGCAAGAGACCCAGTACTTC. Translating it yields CAISETGQETQYF.

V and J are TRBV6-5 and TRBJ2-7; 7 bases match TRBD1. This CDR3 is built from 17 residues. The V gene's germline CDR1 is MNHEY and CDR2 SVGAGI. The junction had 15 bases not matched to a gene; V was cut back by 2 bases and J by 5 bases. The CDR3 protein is CASSYDTAAGGIHEQYF. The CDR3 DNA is TGTGCCAGCAGTTACGACACCGCGGCAGGGGGTATCCACGAGCAGTACTTC.

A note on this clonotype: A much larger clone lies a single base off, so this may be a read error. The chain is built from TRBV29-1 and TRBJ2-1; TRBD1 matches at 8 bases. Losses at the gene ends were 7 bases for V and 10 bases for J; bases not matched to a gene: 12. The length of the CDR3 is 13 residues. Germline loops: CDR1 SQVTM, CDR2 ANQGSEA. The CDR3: CSALPQGAWEQFF. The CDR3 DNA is TGCAGCGCACTACCCCAGGGGGCATGGGAGCAGTTCTTC.

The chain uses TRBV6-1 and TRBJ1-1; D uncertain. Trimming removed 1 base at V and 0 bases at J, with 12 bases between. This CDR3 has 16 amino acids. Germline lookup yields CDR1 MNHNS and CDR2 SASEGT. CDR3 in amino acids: CASSEGPEYVNTEAFF. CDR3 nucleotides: TGTGCCAGCAGTGAAGGTCCAGAGTACGTGAACACTGAAGCTTTCTTT.